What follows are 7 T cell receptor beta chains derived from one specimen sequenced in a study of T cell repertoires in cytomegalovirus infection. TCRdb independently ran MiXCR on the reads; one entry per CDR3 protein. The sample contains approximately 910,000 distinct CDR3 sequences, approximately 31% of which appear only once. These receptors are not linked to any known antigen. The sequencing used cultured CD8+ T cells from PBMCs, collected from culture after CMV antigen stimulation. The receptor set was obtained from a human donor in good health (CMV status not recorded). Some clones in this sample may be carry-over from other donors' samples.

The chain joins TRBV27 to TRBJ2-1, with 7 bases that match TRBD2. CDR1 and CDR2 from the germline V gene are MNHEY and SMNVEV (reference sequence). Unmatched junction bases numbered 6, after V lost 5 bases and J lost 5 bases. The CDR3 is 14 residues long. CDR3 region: CASSPGTTHNEQFF. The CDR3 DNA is TGTGCCAGCAGTCCCGGGACTACCCACAATGAGCAGTTCTTC.

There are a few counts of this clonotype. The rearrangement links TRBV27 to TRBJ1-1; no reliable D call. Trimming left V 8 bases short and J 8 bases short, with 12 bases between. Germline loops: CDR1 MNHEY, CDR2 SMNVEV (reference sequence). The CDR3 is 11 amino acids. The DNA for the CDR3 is TGTGCCAGCTACCGAGGCTCCGAAGCTTTCTTT. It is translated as CASYRGSEAFF.

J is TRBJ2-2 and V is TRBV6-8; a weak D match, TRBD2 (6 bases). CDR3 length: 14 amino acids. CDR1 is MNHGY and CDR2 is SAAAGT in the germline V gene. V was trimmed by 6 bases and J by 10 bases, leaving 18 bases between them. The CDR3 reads CASSHPTGEVELFF. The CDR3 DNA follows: TGTGCCAGCAGCCACCCGACGGGGGAGGTGGAGCTGTTTTTT.

In DNA, the CDR3 is TGTGCCAGCAGTTTAGTCCTTACAGGGGAAGCTAACTATGGCTACACCTTC. Translating it yields CASSLVLTGEANYGYTF. The rearrangement joins TRBV12-3 or TRBV12-4 to TRBJ1-2, with 7 nucleotides matching TRBD1. This CDR3 has 17 residues. Trimming cost V 1 base and J 0 bases; bases outside gene matches: 8.

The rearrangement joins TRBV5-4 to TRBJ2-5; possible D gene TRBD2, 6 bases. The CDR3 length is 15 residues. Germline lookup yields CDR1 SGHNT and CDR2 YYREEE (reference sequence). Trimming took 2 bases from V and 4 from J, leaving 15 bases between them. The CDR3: CASSLRGSNLETQYF. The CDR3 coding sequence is TGTGCCAGCAGCTTACGGGGGTCGAATCTAGAGACCCAGTACTTC.

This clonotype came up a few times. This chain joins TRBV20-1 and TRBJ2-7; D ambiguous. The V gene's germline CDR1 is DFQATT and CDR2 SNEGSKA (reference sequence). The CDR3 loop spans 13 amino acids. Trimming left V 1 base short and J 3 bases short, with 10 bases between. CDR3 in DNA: TGCAGTGCTAGAGGAAAGGGAAACTACGAGCAGTACTTC. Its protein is CSARGKGNYEQYF.

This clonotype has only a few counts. The CDR3 sequence is CASSVADGANNEQFF. The CDR3 nucleotides read TGTGCCAGCAGCGTAGCAGACGGGGCCAACAATGAGCAGTTCTTC. The chain employs TRBV9 and TRBJ2-1; possibly TRBD1 or TRBD2 for D (5 bases each). The CDR3 consists of 15 residues. Trimming stripped 0 bases from V and 5 bases from J, with 12 bases between. Germline CDR1 reads SGDLS; CDR2 reads YYNGEE.